Below are 3 T cell receptor beta chains sequenced from a single sample in a study of chemoradiotherapy in HPV16-positive cancers. The data were produced by immunoSEQ multiplex PCR, yet TCRdb's version contains in-frame clones alone and is incomplete. The sample holds 12,000 or so clones; roughly 88% are singletons and the top ten take about 5.8%. Sequenced material: blood, taken from a patient who underwent chemoradiotherapy. Every receptor here comes from a human donor with HPV-associated anogenital cancer.

This clone was counted a single time. V is TRBV4-1 and J is TRBJ1-3; D not certain. This CDR3 spans 15 amino acids. Trimming pared 0 bases from V and 7 bases from J, leaving 13 bases between. Per germline, CDR1 MGHRA and CDR2 YSYEKL. CDR3 in amino acids: CASSQELQNRNTIYF. In DNA form, the CDR3 reads TGCGCCAGCAGCCAAGAACTACAGAATCGGAACACCATATATTTT.

V is TRBV28 and J is TRBJ2-6; D gene ambiguous. The germline gives CDR1 MDHEN, CDR2 SYDVKM. Trimming stripped 8 bases from V and 2 bases from J, with 7 bases between. This CDR3 comprises 13 residues. CDR3 loop: CASGIPGANVLTF. The CDR3 region has the DNA TGTGCCAGCGGAATCCCTGGGGCCAACGTCCTGACTTTC. The full variable domain, rest sourced from reference TRBV28 and TRBJ2-6, is DVKVTQSSRYLVKRTGEKVFLECVQDMDHENMFWYRQDPGLGLRLIYFSYDVKMKEKGDIPEGYSVSREKKERFSLILESASTNQTSMYLCASGIPGANVLTFGAGSRLTVL.

The chain is built from TRBV29-1 and TRBJ2-1, with D unresolved. The CDR3 spans 12 residues. Germline values: CDR1 SQVTM, CDR2 ANQGSEA. The V and J ends lost 3 bases and 6 bases respectively, with 9 bases between them. CDR3 bases: TGCAGCGTTGATCCAGTGGCCAATGAGCAGTTCTTC. Translation: CSVDPVANEQFF.